The 28 T cell receptor beta chains listed next were all sequenced from one sample in a study of blood T cell repertoires in COVID-19. Sequenced by immunoSEQ multiplex PCR; TCRdb stores in-frame clones only, minus some. The data hold 100,000 or so clones, with about four fifths observed a single time. Sample: peripheral blood. The receptors were gathered from a human donor in a cohort sampled during active COVID-19.

This clone was seen only once. J is TRBJ1-5 and V is TRBV6-2 or TRBV6-3; TRBD1 might be the D (6 bases). Germline loops: CDR1 MNHEY, CDR2 SVGEGT. V lost 5 bases, J lost 2 bases, and 13 bases lay in between. CDR3 size: 15 residues. The CDR3 DNA reads as TGTGCCAGCAGTGTACAGGGAAGCGGCAATCAGCCCCAGCATTTT. It translates to CASSVQGSGNQPQHF.

The chain is built from TRBV7-2 and TRBJ2-1; the match to TRBD2 covers 7 bases. V trimming: 5 bases; J trimming: 10 bases; junction bases outside the gene matches: 11. Germline V gene sequence: CDR1 SGHTA, CDR2 FQGNSA. The CDR3 contains 14 residues. The CDR3 bases are TGTGCCAGCAGCCATGGGGGGGGGAGTGGCGAGCAGTTCTTC. It is translated as CASSHGGGSGEQFF.

J is TRBJ2-7 and V is TRBV28, with 7 positions matching TRBD1. V lost 4 bases to trimming and J lost 4 bases; unmatched junction nucleotides: 7. The V gene's germline CDR1 is MDHEN and CDR2 SYDVKM. The CDR3 has 14 residues. CDR3 protein: CASSSGQNQYEQYF. CDR3 in DNA: TGTGCCAGCAGTTCGGGACAGAATCAATACGAGCAGTACTTC.

This chain connects TRBV5-1 to TRBJ2-7; a weak D match, TRBD1 (5 bases). Trimming removed 0 bases from V and 6 bases from J, with 16 bases in between. The germline V gene has CDR1 SGHRS and CDR2 YFSETQ. The CDR3 loop spans 15 amino acids. CDR3 in DNA: TGCGCCAGCAGCTTGGTGGCAGGTCAGGGCCTCGAGCAGTACTTC. This gives the protein CASSLVAGQGLEQYF.

This clone appeared once. This rearrangement joins TRBV7-9 to TRBJ1-5, with TRBD1 matching over 10 bases. Germline V lookup: CDR1 SEHNR, CDR2 FQNEAQ (reference sequence). Trimming removed 5 bases from V and 9 bases from J; junction bases left unmatched: 7. The CDR3 extends over 14 amino acids. This chain's CDR3 is CASSLGQGKMPQHF. The DNA for the CDR3 is TGTGCCAGCAGCCTGGGACAGGGGAAGATGCCCCAGCATTTT. Full variable domain (remainder filled in from reference TRBV7-9 and TRBJ1-5): DTGVSQNPRHKITKRGQNVTFRCDPISEHNRLYWYRQTLGQGPEFLTYFQNEAQLEKSRLLSDRFSAERPKGSFSTLEIQRTEQGDSAMYLCASSLGQGKMPQHFGDGTRLSIL.

The J gene is TRBJ2-5, the V gene TRBV24-1; 7 nucleotides align to TRBD2. Germline CDR1 and CDR2: KGHDR and SFDVKD. V lost 1 base, J lost 5 bases, and 9 bases stayed unmatched. The CDR3 has 16 residues. The CDR3 DNA reads TGTGCCACCAGTGATTTTCGCGCGGGAGCCCGGGAGACCCAGTACTTC. Residues: CATSDFRAGARETQYF.

Only a few counts were recorded for this clone. This chain uses TRBV5-1 with TRBJ2-5; 7 bases line up with TRBD1. CDR3 length equals 15 residues. V lost 4 bases to trimming and J lost 3 bases; unmatched junction nucleotides: 9. Germline V gene sequence: CDR1 SGHRS, CDR2 YFSETQ. CDR3 sequence reads: CASSKDRTIKETQYF. CDR3 nucleotides: TGCGCCAGCAGCAAGGACAGGACGATAAAAGAGACCCAGTACTTC.

V is TRBV6-5 and J is TRBJ1-2; 10 bases map to TRBD1. Germline CDR1 MNHEY, CDR2 SVGAGI. Trimming removed 0 bases from V and 8 bases from J; junction bases left unmatched: 6. The CDR3 is 15 amino acids. CDR3 sequence reads: CASSYSSGTGEGYTF. The CDR3 region has the DNA TGTGCCAGCAGTTACTCTTCCGGGACAGGGGAAGGCTACACCTTC.

The CDR3 sequence: CASGSGQGENTEAFF. The CDR3 DNA follows: TGTGCTAGTGGTTCCGGACAGGGAGAGAACACTGAAGCTTTCTTT. The V call is TRBV12-5, the J call TRBJ1-1, with 8 bases identical to TRBD1. Germline trimming cut 4 bases from V and 1 base from J; bases unmatched to any gene: 5. This CDR3 is built from 15 residues. Per the germline V gene, CDR1 is LGHNT and CDR2 is FRNRAP.

This rearrangement joins TRBV24-1 to TRBJ2-7; TRBD2 aligns across 9 bases. CDR3 length equals 14 residues. J was trimmed by 4 bases and V by 10 bases; bases with no gene match: 10. Germline V gene lookup returns CDR1 KGHDR and CDR2 SFDVKD. CDR3 nucleotide sequence: TGTGCCACTGCTCCCGCTAGCGGGACATACGAGCAGTACTTC. Protein sequence: CATAPASGTYEQYF.

V and J are TRBV5-4 and TRBJ1-1, with D possibly being TRBD1 (5 bases). CDR1 is SGHNT and CDR2 is YYREEE in the germline V gene (reference sequence). The CDR3 is 15 amino acids. The V gene lost 2 bases and the J gene lost 0 bases, with 11 bases spanning the gap. This CDR3 reads CASSLAGGMNTEAFF. As DNA, the CDR3 is TGTGCCAGCAGCTTAGCGGGGGGGATGAACACTGAAGCTTTCTTT.

The chain employs TRBV2 and TRBJ1-5; 7 nucleotides match TRBD1. Germline V gives CDR1 SNHLY, CDR2 FYNNEI. This CDR3 has 13 amino acids. Trimming cost V 6 bases and J 5 bases; bases outside gene matches: 4. DNA of the CDR3: TGTGCCAGCAGGGACAGGAGAGATCAGCCCCAGCATTTT. Its translation is CASRDRRDQPQHF.

This sequence joins TRBV7-9 and TRBJ2-7; no clear D. The length of the CDR3 is 13 residues. Germline CDR1 is SEHNR and CDR2 is FQNEAQ (reference sequence). Trimming shortened V by 2 bases and J by 3 bases, and 8 bases separated the two germline ends. The CDR3 loop reads CASSLSDNYEQYF. CDR3 coding DNA: TGTGCCAGCAGCTTATCTGACAACTACGAGCAGTACTTC.

The chain joins TRBV18 to TRBJ2-7; no firm D call. Germline V lookup: CDR1 KGHSH, CDR2 LQKENI. The CDR3 has 14 residues. The V gene lost 0 bases and the J gene lost 4 bases, with 10 bases spanning the gap. The CDR3 DNA sequence: TGTGCCAGCTCACCACCGACAAGCCTTTACGAGCAGTACTTC. It yields the protein CASSPPTSLYEQYF.

Comment on this clone: Within the sample, other DNA sequences also encode this same CDR3. This sequence joins TRBV18 and TRBJ2-3; D is ambiguous. The V and J ends lost 0 bases and 0 bases respectively, with 7 bases between them. Germline V gene sequence: CDR1 KGHSH, CDR2 LQKENI. The CDR3 is 15 amino acids. This CDR3 is CASSPPATSTDTQYF. The DNA for the CDR3 is TGTGCCAGCTCACCACCAGCCACTAGCACAGATACGCAGTATTTT.

This clone was seen just once. Other nucleotide sequences in the sample specify the same CDR3. V gene TRBV29-1 combines with J gene TRBJ2-7, with 8 bases matching TRBD2. There are 11 residues in the CDR3. V shed 7 bases, J shed 4 bases, and the junction held 3 bases outside the gene matches. CDR1 and CDR2 from the germline V gene are SQVTM and ANQGSEA. The CDR3 DNA reads as TGCAGCGGCGGACTAGCATACGAGCAGTACTTC. It encodes CSGGLAYEQYF.

This clone has just a few counts. This chain connects TRBV5-1 to TRBJ2-7, with TRBD1 identical over 7 bases. Germline V gene lookup returns CDR1 SGHRS and CDR2 YFSETQ. J was trimmed by 9 bases and V by 4 bases; bases with no gene match: 16. The length of the CDR3 is 15 residues. The CDR3: CASSPSTGSPTGQYF. The CDR3 DNA reads as TGCGCCAGCAGCCCCTCGACAGGGAGCCCCACAGGGCAGTACTTC. Combining the CDR3 with reference TRBV5-1 and TRBJ2-7 gives the whole variable domain KAGVTQTPRYLIKTRGQQVTLSCSPISGHRSVSWYQQTPGQGLQFLFEYFSETQRNKGNFPGRFSGRQFSNSRSEMNVSTLELGDSALYLCASSPSTGSPTGQYFGPGTRLTVT.

This clone appeared a single time. CDR3: CASSGPGGPNTEAFF. The CDR3 nucleotides read TGTGCCAGCAGCGGACCAGGGGGCCCGAACACTGAAGCTTTCTTT. The chain carries TRBV9 and TRBJ1-1, with TRBD1 matching over 8 bases. Germline V gene lookup returns CDR1 SGDLS and CDR2 YYNGEE. The V gene end was trimmed by 3 bases and the J gene end by 1 base; junction bases not matched to a gene: 5. The CDR3 has 15 residues.

This clone was seen only a few times. The J gene is TRBJ1-1, the V gene TRBV3-1 (or the pseudogene TRBV3-2), with TRBD1 matching over 7 bases. The junction had 6 bases not matched to a gene; V was cut back by 6 bases and J by 5 bases. CDR3 length: 13 residues. The germline V gene encodes CDR1 LGHDT and CDR2 YNNKEL (reference sequence). The CDR3 sequence is CASSSTGVTEAFF. For the CDR3, the DNA is TGTGCCAGCAGTTCTACAGGGGTGACTGAAGCTTTCTTT.

This clone was detected only a few times. The V call is TRBV28, the J call TRBJ1-2, with D possibly being TRBD1 (5 bases). The CDR3 runs 12 residues. V lost 6 bases and J 8 bases, leaving 13 bases between the germline ends. The germline V gene encodes CDR1 MDHEN and CDR2 SYDVKM. CDR3 residues: CASRAGLGGYTF. Here the CDR3 DNA reads TGTGCCAGCAGAGCAGGGTTGGGAGGCTACACCTTC.

This clone has more than one count but fewer than ten. The chain has TRBV5-4 and TRBJ1-1; 7 nucleotides align to TRBD1. This CDR3 has 15 residues. Germline trimming cut 0 bases from V and 4 bases from J; bases unmatched to any gene: 6. Germline V gene sequence: CDR1 SGHNT, CDR2 YYREEE (reference sequence). The CDR3 sequence is CASSLGAGGGTEAFF. The CDR3 DNA is TGTGCCAGCAGCTTGGGTGCAGGGGGAGGCACTGAAGCTTTCTTT.

This clone has just a few counts. The rearrangement uses TRBV4-1 and TRBJ2-5; no clear D gene. The V gene lost 0 bases and the J gene lost 3 bases, with 5 bases spanning the gap. The CDR3 covers 13 residues. CDR1 is MGHRA, CDR2 YSYEKL, per germline. CDR3 nucleotide sequence: TGCGCCAGCAGCCAAGAGCCGGAAGAGACCCAGTACTTC. Residues: CASSQEPEETQYF.

V is TRBV14 and J is TRBJ2-4, with D possibly TRBD2 on 5 matching bases. Germline CDR1 SGHDN, CDR2 FVKESK. V shed 3 bases and J shed 1 base, with 13 bases lying between them. This CDR3 spans 16 amino acids. This CDR3 reads CASSHGSVVAKNIQYF. The CDR3 nucleotides read TGTGCCAGCAGCCACGGTAGCGTGGTGGCCAAAAACATTCAGTACTTC.

V and J are TRBV5-5 and TRBJ2-3, with 10 bases that match TRBD2. This CDR3 has 14 amino acids. The junction had 7 bases not matched to a gene; V was cut back by 6 bases and J by 6 bases. CDR1 and CDR2 from the germline V gene are SGHKS and YYEKEE (reference sequence). The CDR3 sequence: CASNPLAGLDTQYF. In DNA, the CDR3 is TGTGCCAGCAACCCACTAGCGGGACTGGATACGCAGTATTTT.

The chain carries TRBV28 and TRBJ1-4; 7 nucleotides line up with TRBD1. Germline trimming cut 6 bases from V and 5 bases from J; bases unmatched to any gene: 6. CDR3 length: 14 residues. Germline V lookup: CDR1 MDHEN, CDR2 SYDVKM. The CDR3 loop is CASRSGTENEKLFF. The CDR3 DNA follows: TGTGCCAGCAGATCCGGGACAGAGAATGAAAAACTGTTTTTT.

This clone was observed a few times. This rearrangement joins TRBV11-1 to TRBJ2-3; 11 bases map to TRBD2. Germline V CDR1 and CDR2: SGHAT, FQDESV (reference sequence). Trimming at V came to 5 bases and at J to 0 bases, leaving 1 base not matched to a gene. This CDR3 comprises 15 residues. CDR3 bases: TGTGCCAGCAGCCGGACTAGCGGGAGCACAGATACGCAGTATTTT. The encoded protein is CASSRTSGSTDTQYF. The full variable domain, with the rest looked up from reference TRBV11-1 and TRBJ2-3, is EAEVAQSPRYKITEKSQAVAFWCDPISGHATLYWYRQILGQGPELLVQFQDESVVDDSQLPKDRFSAERLKGVDSTLKIQPAELGDSAMYLCASSRTSGSTDTQYFGPGTRLTVL.

This chain joins TRBV4-1 and TRBJ2-7; the D gene is possibly TRBD1 (6 bases). From germline, CDR1 is MGHRA and CDR2 YSYEKL. Trimming took 4 bases from V and 0 from J, leaving 10 bases between them. The CDR3 spans 14 residues. CDR3 region: CASSRGLFSYEQYF. The CDR3 bases are TGCGCCAGCAGCCGGGGGCTGTTCTCCTACGAGCAGTACTTC.

This clone was observed a few times. This rearrangement joins TRBV19 to TRBJ1-1, with a weak D call TRBD1 (6 bases). V was shortened by 5 bases and J by 0 bases, with 13 bases between the two germline ends. In germline, CDR1 is LNHDA, CDR2 SQIVND (reference sequence). The CDR3 covers 15 residues. DNA for the CDR3: TGTGCCAGTAGTCCGGACAGTCACATGAACACTGAAGCTTTCTTT. Amino acid sequence: CASSPDSHMNTEAFF.